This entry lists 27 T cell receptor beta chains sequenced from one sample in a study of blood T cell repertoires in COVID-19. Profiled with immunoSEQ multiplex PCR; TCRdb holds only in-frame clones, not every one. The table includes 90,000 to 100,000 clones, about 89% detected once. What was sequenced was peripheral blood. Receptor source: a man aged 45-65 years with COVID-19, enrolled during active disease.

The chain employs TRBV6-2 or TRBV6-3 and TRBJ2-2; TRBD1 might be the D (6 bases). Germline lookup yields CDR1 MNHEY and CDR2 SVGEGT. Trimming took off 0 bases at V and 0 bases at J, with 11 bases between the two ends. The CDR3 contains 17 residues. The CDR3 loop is CASSYSFGGANTGELFF. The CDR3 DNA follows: TGTGCCAGCAGTTACTCGTTTGGGGGCGCGAACACCGGGGAGCTGTTTTTT.

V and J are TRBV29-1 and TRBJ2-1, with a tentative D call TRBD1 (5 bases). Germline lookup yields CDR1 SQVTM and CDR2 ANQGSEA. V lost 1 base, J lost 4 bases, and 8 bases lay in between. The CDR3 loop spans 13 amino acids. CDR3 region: CSVEGGDYNEQFF. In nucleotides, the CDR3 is TGCAGCGTTGAAGGGGGCGATTACAATGAGCAGTTCTTC.

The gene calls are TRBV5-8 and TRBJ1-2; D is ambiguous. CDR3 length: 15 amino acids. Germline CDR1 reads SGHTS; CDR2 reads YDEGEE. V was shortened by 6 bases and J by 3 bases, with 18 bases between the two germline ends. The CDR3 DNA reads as TGTGCCAGCACCCCCTTTGAGTCCCCTTACTATGGCTACACCTTC. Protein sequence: CASTPFESPYYGYTF.

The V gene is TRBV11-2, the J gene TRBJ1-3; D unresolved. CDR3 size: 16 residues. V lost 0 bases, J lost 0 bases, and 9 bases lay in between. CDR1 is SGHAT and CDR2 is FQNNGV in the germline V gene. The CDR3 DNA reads TGTGCCAGCAGCTTAGATAGCCGAAGCTCTGGAAACACCATATATTTT. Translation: CASSLDSRSSGNTIYF.

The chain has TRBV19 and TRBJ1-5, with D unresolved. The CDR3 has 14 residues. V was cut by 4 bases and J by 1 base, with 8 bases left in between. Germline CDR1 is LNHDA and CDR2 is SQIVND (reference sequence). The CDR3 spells CASSKAASNQPQHF. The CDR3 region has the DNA TGTGCCAGTAGTAAGGCAGCGAGCAATCAGCCCCAGCATTTT. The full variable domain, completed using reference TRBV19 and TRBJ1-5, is DGGITQSPKYLFRKEGQNVTLSCEQNLNHDAMYWYRQDPGQGLRLIYYSQIVNDFQKGDIAEGYSVSREKKESFPLTVTSAQKNPTAFYLCASSKAASNQPQHFGDGTRLSIL.

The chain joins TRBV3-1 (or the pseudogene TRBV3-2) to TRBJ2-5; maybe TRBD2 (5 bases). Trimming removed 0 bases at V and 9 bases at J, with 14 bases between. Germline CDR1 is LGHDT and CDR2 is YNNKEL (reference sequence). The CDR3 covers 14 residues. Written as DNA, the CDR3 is TGTGCCAGCAGCCAAGACGGTGGGAGATTCCCCCAGTACTTC. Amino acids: CASSQDGGRFPQYF.

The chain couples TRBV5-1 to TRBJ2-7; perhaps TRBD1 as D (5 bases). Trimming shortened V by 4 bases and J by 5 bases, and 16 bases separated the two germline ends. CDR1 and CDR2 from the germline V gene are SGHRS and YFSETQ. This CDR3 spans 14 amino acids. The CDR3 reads CASSRSRVQDEQYF. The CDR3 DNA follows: TGCGCCAGCAGCCGGAGCAGGGTTCAGGACGAGCAGTACTTC.

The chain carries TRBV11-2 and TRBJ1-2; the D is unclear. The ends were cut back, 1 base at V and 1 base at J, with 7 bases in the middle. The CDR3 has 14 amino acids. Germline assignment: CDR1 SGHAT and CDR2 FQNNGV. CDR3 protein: CASSLGQVNYGYTF. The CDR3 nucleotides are TGTGCCAGCAGCTTAGGGCAGGTTAACTATGGCTACACCTTC.

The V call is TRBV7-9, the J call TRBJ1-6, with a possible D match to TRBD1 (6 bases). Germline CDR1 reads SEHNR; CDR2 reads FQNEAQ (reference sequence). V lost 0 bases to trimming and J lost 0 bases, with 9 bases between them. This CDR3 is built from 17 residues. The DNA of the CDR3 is TGTGCCAGCAGCTTAGCAGGGGGAAGCTCCTATAATTCACCCCTCCACTTT. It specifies CASSLAGGSSYNSPLHF.

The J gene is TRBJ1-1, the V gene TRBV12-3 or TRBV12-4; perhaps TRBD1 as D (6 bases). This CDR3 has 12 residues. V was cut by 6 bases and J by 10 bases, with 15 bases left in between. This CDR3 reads CASREGVASAFF. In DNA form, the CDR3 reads TGTGCCAGCAGAGAGGGGGTGGCCTCAGCTTTCTTT.

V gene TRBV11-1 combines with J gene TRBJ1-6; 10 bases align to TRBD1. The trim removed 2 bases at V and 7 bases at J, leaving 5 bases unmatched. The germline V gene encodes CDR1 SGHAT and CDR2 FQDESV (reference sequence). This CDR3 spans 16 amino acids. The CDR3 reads CASSLTGQGGNSPLHF. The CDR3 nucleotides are TGTGCCAGCAGCTTAACTGGACAGGGGGGAAATTCACCCCTCCACTTT.

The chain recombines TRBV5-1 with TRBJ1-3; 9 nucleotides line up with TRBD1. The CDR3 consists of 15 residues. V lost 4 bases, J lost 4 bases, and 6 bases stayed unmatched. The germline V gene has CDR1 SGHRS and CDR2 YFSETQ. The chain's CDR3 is CASSPGTGRGNTIYF. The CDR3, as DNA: TGCGCCAGCAGCCCTGGGACAGGGAGAGGAAACACCATATATTTT. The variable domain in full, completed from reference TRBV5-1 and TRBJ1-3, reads KAGVTQTPRYLIKTRGQQVTLSCSPISGHRSVSWYQQTPGQGLQFLFEYFSETQRNKGNFPGRFSGRQFSNSRSEMNVSTLELGDSALYLCASSPGTGRGNTIYFGEGSWLTVV.

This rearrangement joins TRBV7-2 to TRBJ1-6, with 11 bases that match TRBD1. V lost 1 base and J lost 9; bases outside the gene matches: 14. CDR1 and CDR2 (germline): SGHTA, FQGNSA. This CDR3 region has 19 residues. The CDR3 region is CASSLEGQGAFAISSPLHF. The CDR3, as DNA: TGTGCCAGCAGCTTAGAAGGACAGGGGGCGTTCGCTATAAGTTCACCCCTCCACTTT.

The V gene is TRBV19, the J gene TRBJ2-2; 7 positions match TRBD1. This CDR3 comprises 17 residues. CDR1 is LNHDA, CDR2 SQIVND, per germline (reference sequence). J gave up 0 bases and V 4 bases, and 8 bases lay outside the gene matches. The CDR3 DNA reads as TGTGCCAGTAGTAAAGGCCAAGGACAGGCGAACACCGGGGAGCTGTTTTTT. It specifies CASSKGQGQANTGELFF.

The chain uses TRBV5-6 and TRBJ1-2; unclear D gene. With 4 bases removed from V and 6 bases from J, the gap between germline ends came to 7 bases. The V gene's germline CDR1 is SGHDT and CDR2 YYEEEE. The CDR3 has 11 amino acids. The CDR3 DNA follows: TGTGCCAGCAGCCTCCTTCATGGCTACACCTTC. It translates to CASSLLHGYTF.

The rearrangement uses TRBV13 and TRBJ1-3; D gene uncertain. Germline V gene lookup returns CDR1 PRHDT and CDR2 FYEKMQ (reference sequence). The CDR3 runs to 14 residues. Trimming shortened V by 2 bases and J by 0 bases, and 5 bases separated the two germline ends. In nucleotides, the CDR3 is TGTGCCAGCAGCTTAAGAGACTCTGGAAACACCATATATTTT. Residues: CASSLRDSGNTIYF.

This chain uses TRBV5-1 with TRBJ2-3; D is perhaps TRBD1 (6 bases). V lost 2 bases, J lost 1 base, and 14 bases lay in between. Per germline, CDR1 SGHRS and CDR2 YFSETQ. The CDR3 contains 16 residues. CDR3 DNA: TGCGCCAGCAGCTTACAGGGATTGAAGGGCACAGATACGCAGTATTTT. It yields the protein CASSLQGLKGTDTQYF.

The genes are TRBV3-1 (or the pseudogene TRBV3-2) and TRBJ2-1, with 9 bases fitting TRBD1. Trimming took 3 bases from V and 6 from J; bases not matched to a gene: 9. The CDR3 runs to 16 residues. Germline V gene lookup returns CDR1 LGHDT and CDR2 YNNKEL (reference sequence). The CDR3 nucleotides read TGTGCCAGCAGCCACTTAGGACAGGGGCGGGGCAATGAGCAGTTCTTC. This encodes CASSHLGQGRGNEQFF.

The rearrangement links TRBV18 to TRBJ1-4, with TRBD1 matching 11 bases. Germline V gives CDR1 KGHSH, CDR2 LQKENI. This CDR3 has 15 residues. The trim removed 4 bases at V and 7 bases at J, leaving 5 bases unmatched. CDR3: CASSLGQGEGEKLFF. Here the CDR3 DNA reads TGTGCCAGCTCACTGGGACAGGGGGAAGGTGAAAAACTGTTTTTT.

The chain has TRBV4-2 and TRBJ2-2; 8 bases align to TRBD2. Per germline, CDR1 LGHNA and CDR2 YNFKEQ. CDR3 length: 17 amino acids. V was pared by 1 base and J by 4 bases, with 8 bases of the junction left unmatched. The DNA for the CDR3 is TGTGCCAGCAGCCAAGGTCCGGGGGGGCCGGCCACCGGGGAGCTGTTTTTT. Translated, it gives CASSQGPGGPATGELFF.

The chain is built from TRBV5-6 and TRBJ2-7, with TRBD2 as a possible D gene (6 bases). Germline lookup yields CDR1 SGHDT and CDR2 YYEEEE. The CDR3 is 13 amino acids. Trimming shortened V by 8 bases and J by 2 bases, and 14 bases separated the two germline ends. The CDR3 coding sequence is TGTGCCAGTCAGCTCCGGGGGACCTACGAGCAGTACTTC. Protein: CASQLRGTYEQYF.

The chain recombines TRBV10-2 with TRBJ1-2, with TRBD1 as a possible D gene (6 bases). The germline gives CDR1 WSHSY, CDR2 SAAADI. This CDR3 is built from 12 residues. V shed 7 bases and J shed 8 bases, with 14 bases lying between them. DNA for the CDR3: TGCGCCAGCACTCAGGGGTCACGCGGCTACACCTTC. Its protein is CASTQGSRGYTF.

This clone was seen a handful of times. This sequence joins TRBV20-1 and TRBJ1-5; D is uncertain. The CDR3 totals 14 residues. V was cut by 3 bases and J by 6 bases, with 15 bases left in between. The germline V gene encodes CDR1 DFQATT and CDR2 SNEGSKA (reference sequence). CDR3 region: CSASPNSLGQPQHF. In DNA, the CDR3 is TGCAGTGCTAGTCCGAACAGCCTGGGTCAGCCCCAGCATTTT.

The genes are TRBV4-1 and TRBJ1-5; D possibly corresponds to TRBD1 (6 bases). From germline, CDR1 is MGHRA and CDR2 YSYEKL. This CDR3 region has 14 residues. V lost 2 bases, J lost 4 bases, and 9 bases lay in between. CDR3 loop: CASSQPDRNQPQHF. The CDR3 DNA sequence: TGCGCCAGCAGCCAACCGGACAGAAATCAGCCCCAGCATTTT.

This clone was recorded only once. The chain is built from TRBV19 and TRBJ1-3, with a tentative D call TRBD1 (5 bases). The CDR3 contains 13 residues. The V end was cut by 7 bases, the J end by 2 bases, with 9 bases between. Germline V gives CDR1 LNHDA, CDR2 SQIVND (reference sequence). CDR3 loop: CASKGLAGNTIYF. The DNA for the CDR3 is TGTGCCAGTAAGGGACTTGCTGGAAACACCATATATTTT. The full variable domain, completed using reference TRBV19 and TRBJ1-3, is DGGITQSPKYLFRKEGQNVTLSCEQNLNHDAMYWYRQDPGQGLRLIYYSQIVNDFQKGDIAEGYSVSREKKESFPLTVTSAQKNPTAFYLCASKGLAGNTIYFGEGSWLTVV.

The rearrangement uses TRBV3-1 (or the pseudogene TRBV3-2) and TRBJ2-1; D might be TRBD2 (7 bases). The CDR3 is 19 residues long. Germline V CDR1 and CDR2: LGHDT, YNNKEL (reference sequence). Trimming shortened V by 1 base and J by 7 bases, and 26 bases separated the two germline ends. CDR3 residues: CASSQGWRGADQAGNEQFF. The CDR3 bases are TGTGCCAGCAGCCAAGGTTGGAGGGGGGCCGACCAAGCGGGGAATGAGCAGTTCTTC.

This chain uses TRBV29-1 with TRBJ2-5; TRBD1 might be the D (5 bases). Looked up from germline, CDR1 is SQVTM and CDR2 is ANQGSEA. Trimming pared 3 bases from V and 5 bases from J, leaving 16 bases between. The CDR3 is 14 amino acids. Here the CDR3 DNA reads TGCAGCGTTGATCCCTCCCAGGGTTGGGAGACCCAGTACTTC. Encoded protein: CSVDPSQGWETQYF.